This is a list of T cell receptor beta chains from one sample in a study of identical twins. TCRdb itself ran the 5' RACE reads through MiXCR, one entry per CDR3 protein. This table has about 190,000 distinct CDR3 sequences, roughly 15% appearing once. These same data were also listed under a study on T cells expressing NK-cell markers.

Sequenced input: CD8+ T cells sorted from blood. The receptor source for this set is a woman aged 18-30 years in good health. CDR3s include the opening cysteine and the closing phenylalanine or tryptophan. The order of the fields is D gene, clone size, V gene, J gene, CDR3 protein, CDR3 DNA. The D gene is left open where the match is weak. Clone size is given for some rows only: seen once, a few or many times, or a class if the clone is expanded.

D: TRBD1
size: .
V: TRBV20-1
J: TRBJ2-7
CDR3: CSAVGQGTYEQYF
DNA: TGCAGTGCTGTCGGACAGGGAACCTACGAGCAGTACTTC

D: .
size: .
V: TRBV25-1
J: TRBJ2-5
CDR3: CASSHTDGLKETQYF
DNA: TGTGCCAGCAGCCACACGGACGGGCTCAAAGAGACCCAGTACTTC

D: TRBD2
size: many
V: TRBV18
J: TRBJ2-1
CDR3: CASSAGTSGYNEQFF
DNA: TGTGCCAGCTCTGCCGGGACTAGCGGTTACAATGAGCAGTTCTTC

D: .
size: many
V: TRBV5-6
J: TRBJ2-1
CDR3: CASSLGRSSYNEQFF
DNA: TGTGCCAGCAGCTTGGGTCGTTCCTCCTACAATGAGCAGTTCTTC

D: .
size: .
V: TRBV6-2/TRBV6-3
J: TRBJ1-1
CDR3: CASNSGPNTEAFF
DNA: TGTGCCAGCAACAGCGGACCGAACACTGAAGCTTTCTTT

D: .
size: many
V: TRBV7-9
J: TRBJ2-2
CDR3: CASSPHERELFF
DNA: TGTGCCAGCAGCCCTCACGAACGGGAGCTGTTTTTT

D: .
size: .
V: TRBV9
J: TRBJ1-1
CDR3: CASSSPKKGSNTEAFF
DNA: TGTGCCAGCAGCTCACCTAAGAAGGGTTCGAACACTGAAGCTTTCTTT

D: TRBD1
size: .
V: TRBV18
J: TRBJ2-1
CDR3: CASSPTGGDEQFF
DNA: TGTGCCAGCTCACCAACAGGGGGCGACGAGCAGTTCTTC

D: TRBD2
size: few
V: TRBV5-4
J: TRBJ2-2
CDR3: CASSSFLAGANTGELFF
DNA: TGTGCCAGCAGCTCCTTCTTAGCGGGGGCGAACACCGGGGAGCTGTTTTTT

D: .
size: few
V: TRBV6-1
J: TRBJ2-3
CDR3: CASSTAPLGQGSYF
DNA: TGTGCCAGCAGTACAGCTCCTTTGGGGCAGGGGTCGTATTTT

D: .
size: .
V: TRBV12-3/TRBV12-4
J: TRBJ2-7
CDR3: CASSLAAEQYF
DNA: TGTGCCAGCAGTTTGGCGGCCGAGCAGTACTTC

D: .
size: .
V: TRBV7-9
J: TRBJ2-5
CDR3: CASSATMVETQYF
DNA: TGTGCCAGCAGCGCGACTATGGTGGAGACCCAGTACTTC

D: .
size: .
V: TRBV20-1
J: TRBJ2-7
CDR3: CSARGAFTTYEQYF
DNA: TGCAGTGCTAGGGGGGCTTTTACGACGTACGAGCAGTACTTC

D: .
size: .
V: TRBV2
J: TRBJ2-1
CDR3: CASRERQAIFYEQFF
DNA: TGTGCCAGCAGAGAAAGACAGGCTATTTTCTATGAGCAGTTCTTC

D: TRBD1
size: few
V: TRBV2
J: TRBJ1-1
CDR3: CASTGTVAEAFF
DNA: TGTGCCAGCACGGGGACAGTGGCTGAAGCTTTCTTT

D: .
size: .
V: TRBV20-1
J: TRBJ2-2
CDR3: CSAESGNTGELFF
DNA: TGCAGTGCTGAGAGCGGGAACACCGGGGAGCTGTTTTTT

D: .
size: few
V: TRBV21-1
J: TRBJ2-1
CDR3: CASSKAASGGNEQFF
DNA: TGTGCCAGCAGCAAAGCGGCTAGCGGGGGCAATGAGCAGTTCTTC

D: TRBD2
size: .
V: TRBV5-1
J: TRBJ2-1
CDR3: CASRGGTSGYNEQFF
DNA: TGCGCCAGCAGGGGAGGGACTAGCGGATACAATGAGCAGTTCTTC

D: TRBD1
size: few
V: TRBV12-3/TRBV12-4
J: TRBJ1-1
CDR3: CASSWGTGSEAFF
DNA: TGTGCCAGCAGTTGGGGGACAGGCTCTGAAGCTTTCTTT

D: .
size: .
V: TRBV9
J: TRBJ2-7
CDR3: CASSVAGASLEQYF
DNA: TGTGCCAGCAGCGTAGCGGGGGCAAGCCTCGAGCAGTACTTC

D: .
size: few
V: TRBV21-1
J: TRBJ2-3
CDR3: CASSKEWQGGTEDHTDTQYF
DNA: TGTGCCAGCAGCAAAGAATGGCAGGGAGGAACCGAAGATCACACAGATACGCAGTATTTT

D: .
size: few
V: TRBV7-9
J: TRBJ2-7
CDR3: CASSPVYEQYF
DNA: TGTGCCAGCAGCCCCGTCTACGAGCAGTACTTC

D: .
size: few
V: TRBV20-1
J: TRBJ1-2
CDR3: CSAFDPGTF
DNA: TGCAGTGCTTTCGATCCAGGGACCTTC

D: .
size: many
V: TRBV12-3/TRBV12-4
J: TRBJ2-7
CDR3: CASSGNYEQYF
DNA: TGTGCCAGCAGTGGTAATTACGAGCAGTACTTC

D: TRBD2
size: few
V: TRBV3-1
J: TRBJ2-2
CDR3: CASSPGLAGGPRYGELFF
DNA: TGTGCCAGCAGCCCCGGACTAGCGGGGGGGCCCCGTTACGGGGAGCTGTTTTTT

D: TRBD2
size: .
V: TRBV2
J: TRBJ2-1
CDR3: CASSGTSGLNEQFF
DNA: TGTGCCAGCAGCGGGACTAGCGGTCTGAATGAGCAGTTCTTC

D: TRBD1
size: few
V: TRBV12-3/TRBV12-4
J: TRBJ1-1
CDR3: CASRQGASSTEAFF
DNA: TGTGCCAGCAGACAGGGGGCGAGTAGCACTGAAGCTTTCTTT

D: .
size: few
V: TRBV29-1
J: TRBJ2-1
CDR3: CSVELANEQFF
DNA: TGCAGCGTTGAATTAGCCAATGAGCAGTTCTTC

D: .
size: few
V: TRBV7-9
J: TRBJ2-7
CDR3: CASSPRKLGPGLYEQYF
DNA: TGTGCCAGCAGCCCCCGGAAACTGGGCCCCGGACTCTACGAGCAGTACTTC

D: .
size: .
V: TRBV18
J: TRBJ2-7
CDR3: CASSSPEFQGHEQYF
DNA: TGTGCCAGCTCATCCCCCGAGTTTCAGGGTCACGAGCAGTACTTC

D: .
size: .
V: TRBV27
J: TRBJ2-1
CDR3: CASSLGAVSNEQFF
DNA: TGTGCCAGCAGTTTAGGGGCAGTAAGCAATGAGCAGTTCTTC

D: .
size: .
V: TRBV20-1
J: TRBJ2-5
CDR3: CSALWQGGTQYF
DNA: TGCAGTGCTCTTTGGCAGGGGGGGACCCAGTACTTC

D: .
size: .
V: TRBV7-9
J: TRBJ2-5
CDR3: CAGSPDSLDQYF
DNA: TGTGCCGGCAGCCCGGACAGTTTGGACCAGTACTTC

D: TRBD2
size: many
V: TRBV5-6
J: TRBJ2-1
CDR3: CASSLVLADNEQFF
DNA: TGTGCCAGCAGCTTGGTTCTAGCGGACAATGAGCAGTTCTTC

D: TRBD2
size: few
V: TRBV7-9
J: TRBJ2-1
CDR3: CASSLSGGGDNEQFF
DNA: TGTGCCAGCAGCTTAAGTGGTGGGGGGGACAATGAGCAGTTCTTC

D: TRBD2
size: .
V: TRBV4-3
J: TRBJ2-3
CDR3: CASSQGKAGGGRETQYF
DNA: TGCGCCAGCAGCCAAGGGAAAGCGGGAGGTGGACGGGAAACGCAGTATTTT

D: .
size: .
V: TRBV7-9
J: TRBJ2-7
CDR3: CASSLRVGDEQYF
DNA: TGTGCCAGCAGCTTAAGGGTGGGGGACGAGCAGTACTTC

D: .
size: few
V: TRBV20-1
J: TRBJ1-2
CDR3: CSAREVGGVYGYTF
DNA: TGCAGTGCTAGAGAGGTGGGGGGGGTGTATGGCTACACCTTC

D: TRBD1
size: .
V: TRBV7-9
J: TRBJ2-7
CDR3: CASSRPGTGTGYEQYF
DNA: TGTGCCAGCAGCCGTCCCGGGACAGGGACGGGGTACGAGCAGTACTTC